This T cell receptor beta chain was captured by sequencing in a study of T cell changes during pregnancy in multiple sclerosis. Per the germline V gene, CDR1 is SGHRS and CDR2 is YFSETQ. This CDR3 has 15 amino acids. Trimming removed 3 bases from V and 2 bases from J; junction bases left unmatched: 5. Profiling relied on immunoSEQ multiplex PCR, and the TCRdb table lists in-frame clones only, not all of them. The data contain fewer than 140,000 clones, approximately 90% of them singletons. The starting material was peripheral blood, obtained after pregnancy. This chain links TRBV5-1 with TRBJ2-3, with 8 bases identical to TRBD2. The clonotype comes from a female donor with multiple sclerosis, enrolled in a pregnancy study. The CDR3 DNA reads TGCGCCAGCAGCTGGAAGCGGGGGCTCACAGATACGCAGTATTTT. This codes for CASSWKRGLTDTQYF.